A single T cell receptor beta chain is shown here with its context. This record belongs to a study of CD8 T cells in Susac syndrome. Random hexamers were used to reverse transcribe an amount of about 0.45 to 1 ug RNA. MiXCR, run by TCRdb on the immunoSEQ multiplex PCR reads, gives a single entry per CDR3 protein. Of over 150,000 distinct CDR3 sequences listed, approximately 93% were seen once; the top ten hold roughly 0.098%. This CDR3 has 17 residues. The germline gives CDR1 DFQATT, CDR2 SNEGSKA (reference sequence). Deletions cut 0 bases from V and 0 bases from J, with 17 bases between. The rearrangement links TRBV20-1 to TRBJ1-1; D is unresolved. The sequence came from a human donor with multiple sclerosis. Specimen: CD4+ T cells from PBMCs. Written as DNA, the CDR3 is TGCAGTGCTAGAGATTCGAGAGGGCGAATCATGAACACTGAAGCTTTCTTT. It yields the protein CSARDSRGRIMNTEAFF.